These 3 T cell receptor beta chains share one sample of origin, sequenced in a study of OX40 agonist ivuxolimab in advanced cancers. The data were produced by immunoSEQ multiplex PCR, yet TCRdb's version contains in-frame clones alone and is incomplete. The sample has about 48,000 clones; around 85% are singletons. Sequencing was performed on CD4+ or CD8+ T cells sorted from blood, taken in a trial of the OX40 agonist ivuxolimab. Every receptor here comes from an adult with an advanced solid tumor such as melanoma, head and neck, liver or kidney cancer.

The genes are TRBV19 and TRBJ2-3; 9 bases match TRBD1. The length of the CDR3 is 15 residues. V gave up 4 bases and J gave up 6 bases; unmatched junction bases: 8. Per the germline V gene, CDR1 is LNHDA and CDR2 is SQIVND (reference sequence). The CDR3 loop is CASSRTGENRDTQYF. The CDR3, as DNA: TGTGCCAGTAGTAGGACAGGGGAAAACCGTGATACGCAGTATTTT.

About this clone itself: This same CDR3 is encoded by further DNA sequences in the sample. The chain uses TRBV5-1 and TRBJ2-7; TRBD2 matches at 10 bases. Germline assignment: CDR1 SGHRS and CDR2 YFSETQ. Trimming at V came to 4 bases and at J to 3 bases, leaving 10 bases not matched to a gene. CDR3 length: 16 amino acids. CDR3 sequence reads: CASSAELAGALYEQYF. CDR3 coding DNA: TGCGCCAGCAGCGCCGAGCTAGCGGGAGCTCTCTACGAGCAGTACTTC.

The rearrangement joins TRBV7-2 to TRBJ2-5; no reliable D call. The CDR3 runs to 15 residues. Trimming shortened V by 1 base and J by 6 bases, and 15 bases separated the two germline ends. The germline V gene encodes CDR1 SGHTA and CDR2 FQGNSA. CDR3 in DNA: TGTGCCAGCAGCTTAGGCGCCGGAGACTGGCAGACCCAGTACTTC. Translated, it gives CASSLGAGDWQTQYF. Using reference TRBV7-2 and TRBJ2-5 for the parts outside the CDR3, the full variable domain is GAGVSQSPSNKVTEKGKDVELRCDPISGHTALYWYRQSLGQGLEFLIYFQGNSAPDKSGLPSDRFSAERTGGSVSTLTIQRTQQEDSAVYLCASSLGAGDWQTQYFGPGTRLLVL.